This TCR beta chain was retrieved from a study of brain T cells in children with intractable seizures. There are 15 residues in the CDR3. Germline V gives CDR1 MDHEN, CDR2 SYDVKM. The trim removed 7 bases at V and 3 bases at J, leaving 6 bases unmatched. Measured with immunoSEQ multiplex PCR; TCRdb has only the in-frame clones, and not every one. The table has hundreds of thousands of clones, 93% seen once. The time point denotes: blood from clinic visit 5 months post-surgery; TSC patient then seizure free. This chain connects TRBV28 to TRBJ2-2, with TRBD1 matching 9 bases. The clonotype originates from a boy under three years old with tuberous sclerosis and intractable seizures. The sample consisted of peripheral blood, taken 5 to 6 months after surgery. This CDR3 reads CASTGGTGYTGELFF. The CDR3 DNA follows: TGTGCCAGCACCGGGGGGACAGGGTACACCGGGGAGCTGTTTTTT.